The 5 T cell receptor beta chains below all came from one sample that was sequenced in a study of CD8 T cells in acute hepatitis C reinfection. Clones were read by immunoSEQ multiplex PCR, and TCRdb kept only the in-frame ones, dropping some. The sample yields some 38,000 clones, 87% seen once. Time point defined: naive CD8 control sorted from an acute-time-point sample. The sequenced sample consisted of naive CD8+ T cells from PBMCs. All receptors come from a man under 40 with chronic hepatitis C.

The chain couples TRBV19 to TRBJ1-2; 7 nucleotides line up with TRBD1. Germline trimming cut 2 bases from V and 1 base from J; bases unmatched to any gene: 13. The CDR3 sequence is 18 residues long. Germline CDR1 is LNHDA and CDR2 is SQIVND (reference sequence). CDR3 nucleotides: TGTGCCAGTAGTATATGGGACGACTTTAGGGGGCGTAACTATGGCTACACCTTC. Amino acid sequence: CASSIWDDFRGRNYGYTF.

The chain recombines TRBV9 with TRBJ1-2; TRBD1 is a possible D gene (5 bases). V was trimmed by 5 bases and J by 5 bases, leaving 13 bases between them. Germline lookup yields CDR1 SGDLS and CDR2 YYNGEE. CDR3 length: 13 residues. DNA of the CDR3: TGTGCCAGCAGGACAGCCTTTGGGTATGGCTACACCTTC. Its protein product is CASRTAFGYGYTF.

This chain connects TRBV5-1 to TRBJ1-1; possibly TRBD1 for D (5 bases). Trimming shortened V by 0 bases and J by 5 bases, and 17 bases separated the two germline ends. Germline lookup yields CDR1 SGHRS and CDR2 YFSETQ. CDR3 length equals 16 residues. The CDR3 region has the DNA TGCGCCAGCAGCTTGGGCCCCGCCGGGGGTGGGACTGAAGCTTTCTTT. Residues: CASSLGPAGGGTEAFF.

V and J are TRBV12-5 and TRBJ1-2; the D is unclear. The V end lost 6 bases, the J end lost 2 bases, and 22 bases lay between the germline ends. Germline CDR1 reads LGHNT; CDR2 reads FRNRAP. This CDR3 comprises 17 residues. In DNA, the CDR3 is TGTGCTAGTGGCGGTCTCCAATCTCCGGGCCCCAACTATGGCTACACCTTC. Its protein product is CASGGLQSPGPNYGYTF.

The chain uses TRBV9 and TRBJ2-7; 8 positions match TRBD1. Germline trimming cut 4 bases from V and 3 bases from J; bases unmatched to any gene: 9. The length of the CDR3 is 15 residues. Germline V lookup: CDR1 SGDLS, CDR2 YYNGEE. The CDR3 region has the DNA TGTGCCAGCAGCCCCCCGGACAGGGATAGCTACGAGCAGTACTTC. It yields the protein CASSPPDRDSYEQYF.